Listed below are T cell receptor beta chains from one sample, sequenced in a study of T cells in Graves' hyperthyroidism and ophthalmopathy. TCRdb re-called the multiplex PCR reads with MiXCR, one entry per CDR3 protein. This table holds over 250,000 distinct CDR3 sequences, approximately 15% found once. The sequencing input was blood. These receptors came from a woman aged 55-70 years with Graves' ophthalmopathy. Each CDR3 is given with its conserved first and last residue. The order of the fields is J gene, V gene, clone size, D gene, CDR3 length, CDR3 protein, CDR3 DNA. A D gene is named only where the DNA matches it firmly. Only some rows state a clone size, as once, few, many or a class for expanded clones.

j_call: TRBJ2-2; v_call: TRBV3-1; clone_size: many; d_call: TRBD1; cdr3_length: 14; cdr3_aa: CASSRGQGTGELFF; cdr3_nt: TGTGCCAGCAGCCGCGGACAGGGGACCGGGGAGCTGTTTTTT
j_call: TRBJ2-1; v_call: TRBV18; clone_size: many; d_call: -; cdr3_length: 14; cdr3_aa: CASSPQRSYNEQFF; cdr3_nt: TGTGCCAGCTCACCACAGCGGTCCTACAATGAGCAGTTCTTC
j_call: TRBJ1-2; v_call: TRBV12-3/TRBV12-4; clone_size: few; d_call: TRBD1; cdr3_length: 16; cdr3_aa: CASSFGGRDRAKGYTF; cdr3_nt: TGTGCCAGCAGTTTCGGGGGCCGCGACAGGGCGAAAGGCTACACCTTC
j_call: TRBJ1-4; v_call: TRBV7-2; clone_size: many; d_call: TRBD1; cdr3_length: 14; cdr3_aa: CASSFGGQVEKLFF; cdr3_nt: TGTGCCAGCAGCTTCGGGGGACAGGTTGAAAAACTGTTTTTT
j_call: TRBJ1-2; v_call: TRBV20-1; clone_size: many; d_call: -; cdr3_length: 14; cdr3_aa: CSARVGVMGYGYTF; cdr3_nt: TGCAGTGCTAGAGTCGGGGTGATGGGCTATGGCTACACCTTC
j_call: TRBJ1-2; v_call: TRBV4-3; clone_size: -; d_call: -; cdr3_length: 16; cdr3_aa: CASSQDFFKGGKGYTF; cdr3_nt: TGCGCCAGCAGCCAAGATTTTTTCAAGGGGGGGAAAGGCTACACCTTC
j_call: TRBJ1-1; v_call: TRBV28; clone_size: many; d_call: -; cdr3_length: 18; cdr3_aa: CASSSLPLRQKMNTEAFF; cdr3_nt: TGTGCCAGCAGCTCGTTACCCCTAAGACAGAAAATGAACACTGAAGCTTTCTTT
j_call: TRBJ1-4; v_call: TRBV30; clone_size: many; d_call: -; cdr3_length: 12; cdr3_aa: CAWSSTIEKLFF; cdr3_nt: TGTGCCTGGAGCAGTACAATAGAAAAACTGTTTTTT
j_call: TRBJ2-7; v_call: TRBV7-9; clone_size: many; d_call: -; cdr3_length: 12; cdr3_aa: CASRGDSYEQYF; cdr3_nt: TGTGCCAGCAGGGGAGACTCCTACGAGCAGTACTTC
j_call: TRBJ2-7; v_call: TRBV2; clone_size: many; d_call: TRBD1; cdr3_length: 13; cdr3_aa: CASCRDSNYEQYF; cdr3_nt: TGTGCCAGCTGCCGGGACAGCAACTACGAGCAGTACTTC
j_call: TRBJ1-1; v_call: TRBV5-1; clone_size: once; d_call: -; cdr3_length: 13; cdr3_aa: CASSLATETEAFF; cdr3_nt: TGCGCCAGCAGCTTGGCGACGGAGACTGAAGCCTTCTTT
j_call: TRBJ2-1; v_call: TRBV28; clone_size: many; d_call: TRBD2; cdr3_length: 15; cdr3_aa: CASSWLAGGQNEQFF; cdr3_nt: TGTGCCAGCAGTTGGCTAGCGGGAGGGCAGAATGAGCAGTTCTTC
j_call: TRBJ2-3; v_call: TRBV4-3; clone_size: -; d_call: TRBD2; cdr3_length: 18; cdr3_aa: CASSQDILAGGMADTQYF; cdr3_nt: TGCGCCAGCAGCCAAGACATCCTAGCGGGGGGTATGGCAGATACGCAGTATTTT
j_call: TRBJ2-4; v_call: TRBV6-1; clone_size: few; d_call: TRBD1; cdr3_length: 13; cdr3_aa: CASSTGAGNIQYF; cdr3_nt: TGTGCCAGTTCTACAGGGGCAGGAAACATTCAGTACTTC
j_call: TRBJ1-5; v_call: TRBV5-5; clone_size: many; d_call: TRBD1; cdr3_length: 16; cdr3_aa: CASSLGGQGTYQPQHF; cdr3_nt: TGTGCCAGCAGCTTGGGAGGACAGGGGACTTATCAGCCCCAGCATTTT
j_call: TRBJ2-7; v_call: TRBV28; clone_size: many; d_call: -; cdr3_length: 12; cdr3_aa: CASSPSKTQRYF; cdr3_nt: TGTGCCAGCAGCCCCAGCAAAACCCAGCGGTACTTC